This entry features one T cell receptor beta chain sequence. Its antigen remains unknown. These data belong to a study of cytomegalovirus exposure and HLA in healthy donors. Study background: The 130 or so validation repertoires, a later analysis reported, used the same platform as the 600 to 700 first-cohort repertoires.

The study's findings and limits: Most TCR sequences proved rare, with some public TCRs found in many donors. Cytomegalovirus association was assigned to about 150 TCR beta chains.

V lost 3 bases to trimming and J lost 5 bases; unmatched junction nucleotides: 10. This CDR3 has 16 amino acids. The germline V gene encodes CDR1 SGHRS and CDR2 YFSETQ. TCRdb keeps only in-frame clones here, not all; method: immunoSEQ multiplex PCR. The data contain 110,000 to 150,000 clones, about 94% of them singletons. The chain links TRBV5-1 to TRBJ2-7; 11 bases map to TRBD2. This TCR was sampled from a man between 18 and 35 years old in good health and CMV-seropositive. The sequencing sample was made of PBMCs. The CDR3 DNA reads TGCGCCAGCAGCTCCGCGGTTGGACTAGCGGGCAACGAGCAGTACTTC. Its translation: CASSSAVGLAGNEQYF.